This TCR beta chain was profiled in a study of OX40 agonist ivuxolimab in advanced cancers. Germline V gene data show CDR1 as SGHRS and CDR2 as YFSETQ. V gave up 4 bases and J gave up 3 bases, with 13 bases separating them. The CDR3 loop spans 14 amino acids. Repertoires were generated with immunoSEQ multiplex PCR, while TCRdb's copy carries only in-frame clones and drops some. The repertoire consists of about 59,000 clones, with around 87% occurring once and the leading ten covering approximately 0.4%. The V gene is TRBV5-1, the J gene TRBJ1-2, with D maybe TRBD1 (6 bases). The input for sequencing was CD4+ or CD8+ T cells sorted from blood, taken in a trial of the OX40 agonist ivuxolimab. The sequence came from an adult with an advanced solid tumor such as melanoma, head and neck, liver or kidney cancer. CDR3 sequence (DNA): TGCGCCAGCAGCCCCGGGCCAGGGGACTATGGCTACACCTTC. Its protein is CASSPGPGDYGYTF.